The 3 T cell receptor beta chains below were found in one sample sequenced in a study of blood T cell repertoires in COVID-19. TCRdb's table, derived via immunoSEQ multiplex PCR, lists solely in-frame clones and lacks some. The sample shows some 330,000 clones, 80% to 85% of them seen only once. Sequencing was done on a sample of PBMCs or T cells enriched from blood (not recorded which). These TCRs come from a woman aged 45-65 years who had recovered from COVID-19.

Only a few counts were recorded for this clone. The J gene is TRBJ1-5, the V gene TRBV3-1 (or the pseudogene TRBV3-2); a possible D gene is TRBD1 (5 bases). Germline-derived CDR1 and CDR2 are LGHDT and YNNKEL (reference sequence). V was trimmed by 4 bases and J by 7 bases, leaving 8 bases between them. The CDR3 consists of 12 residues. The CDR3 nucleotides read TGTGCCAGCAGCCTCCGGGGGCAGCCCCAGCATTTT. Translation: CASSLRGQPQHF.

CDR3 sequence reads: CASSQEAGLFTF. CDR3 in DNA: TGTGCCAGCAGCCAAGAGGCAGGACTCTTCACCTTC. The chain carries TRBV3-1 (or the pseudogene TRBV3-2) and TRBJ1-2; D remains unclear. This CDR3 is built from 12 residues. CDR1 is LGHDT, CDR2 YNNKEL, per germline (reference sequence). Trimming took 0 bases from V and 13 from J, leaving 12 bases between them.

V is TRBV6-2 or TRBV6-3 and J is TRBJ1-5, with a weak D call TRBD1 (5 bases). This CDR3 is 15 amino acids long. Trimming cost V 5 bases and J 5 bases, with 16 bases left between them. Per germline, CDR1 MNHEY and CDR2 SVGEGT. CDR3 sequence: CASSQDKPRYQPQHF. CDR3 sequence (DNA): TGTGCCAGCAGTCAGGACAAACCTCGATATCAGCCCCAGCATTTT.